Presented here are 18 T cell receptor beta chains from one specimen sequenced in a study of T cell responses to AZD1222 COVID-19 vaccine. Clones were sequenced by immunoSEQ multiplex PCR, and TCRdb holds only the in-frame ones, with some missing. The sample includes 150,000 to 200,000 clones, approximately 92% of them seen just once. The sequencing here drew on peripheral blood, taken on day 0 of AZD1222 vaccination. Source of these receptors: an adult in good health.

The chain couples TRBV28 to TRBJ1-2, with TRBD1 as a possible D gene (6 bases). This CDR3 has 15 amino acids. CDR1 MDHEN and CDR2 SYDVKM come from the germline V gene. V was cut by 2 bases and J by 1 base, with 11 bases left in between. For the CDR3, the DNA is TGTGCCAGCAGTTTAGGGACAAGAGATAACTATGGCTACACCTTC. It codes for CASSLGTRDNYGYTF.

The chain uses TRBV12-3 or TRBV12-4 and TRBJ1-2; D possibly corresponds to TRBD1 (5 bases). The CDR3 is 12 residues long. The germline V and J ends were trimmed by 3 bases and 6 bases, with 8 bases remaining between them. The CDR3 is CASSFSGNGYTF. CDR3 sequence (DNA): TGTGCCAGCAGTTTTTCAGGGAATGGCTACACCTTC.

This chain links TRBV18 with TRBJ1-1; D call uncertain. CDR3 length equals 16 residues. V lost 3 bases and J lost 0, with 14 bases in between. From germline, CDR1 is KGHSH and CDR2 LQKENI. CDR3 DNA: TGTGCCAGCTCACCCTCTTTGGCAACTATGAACACTGAAGCTTTCTTT. Protein sequence: CASSPSLATMNTEAFF.

J is TRBJ2-7 and V is TRBV5-1, with D possibly being TRBD1 (5 bases). The CDR3 is made up of 13 amino acids. Germline V gene data show CDR1 as SGHRS and CDR2 as YFSETQ. V was pared by 2 bases and J by 2 bases, with 8 bases between. CDR3 sequence (DNA): TGCGCCAGCAGCTTAGGGGCCCCCTACGAGCAGTACTTC. It encodes CASSLGAPYEQYF.

The V call is TRBV2, the J call TRBJ1-2; D uncertain. The germline gives CDR1 SNHLY, CDR2 FYNNEI. The CDR3 totals 13 residues. V lost 7 bases, J lost 3 bases, and 12 bases lay in between. The CDR3 is CASILLGHYGYTF. CDR3 bases: TGTGCCAGCATCTTATTAGGGCACTATGGCTACACCTTC.

The genes are TRBV27 and TRBJ2-7, with TRBD2 matching over 7 bases. Germline CDR1 MNHEY, CDR2 SMNVEV (reference sequence). CDR3 length equals 11 residues. V lost 4 bases, J lost 11 bases, and 5 bases stayed unmatched. CDR3 sequence (DNA): TGTGCCAGCAGTTGGGGGGGAGCAAAGTACTTC. It codes for CASSWGGAKYF.

The chain has TRBV7-9 and TRBJ2-7, with TRBD1 matching 7 bases. The CDR3 consists of 15 residues. The ends lost 5 bases at V and 3 bases at J; junction bases unmatched: 10. The germline V gene encodes CDR1 SEHNR and CDR2 FQNEAQ (reference sequence). CDR3 residues: CASSRQGFPFYEQYF. The CDR3 bases are TGTGCCAGCAGCCGACAGGGTTTCCCATTCTACGAGCAGTACTTC. The entire variable domain, with the rest obtained from reference TRBV7-9 and TRBJ2-7, is as follows: DTGVSQNPRHKITKRGQNVTFRCDPISEHNRLYWYRQTLGQGPEFLTYFQNEAQLEKSRLLSDRFSAERPKGSFSTLEIQRTEQGDSAMYLCASSRQGFPFYEQYFGPGTRLTVT.

The CDR3 sequence is CASSLARTGMGNEQFF. CDR3 nucleotide sequence: TGTGCCAGCAGCTTAGCCCGAACAGGGATGGGTAATGAGCAGTTCTTC. This chain joins TRBV13 and TRBJ2-1, with D possibly matching TRBD1 (6 bases). Germline V gene sequence: CDR1 PRHDT, CDR2 FYEKMQ (reference sequence). The CDR3 runs to 16 residues. The V and J ends lost 1 base and 7 bases respectively, with 17 bases between them.

This chain joins TRBV6-2 or TRBV6-3 and TRBJ2-1, with 7 bases fitting TRBD2. The germline V gene has CDR1 MNHEY and CDR2 SVGEGT. With V trimmed by 2 bases and J by 6 bases, 10 bases remained unmatched. The CDR3 runs to 16 residues. The CDR3 is CASSYPFWGRANEQFF. In DNA, the CDR3 is TGTGCCAGCAGTTACCCTTTCTGGGGGAGGGCCAATGAGCAGTTCTTC.

Comment on this clone: A read error may account for a junction end that differs from germline. V is TRBV7-6 and J is TRBJ1-6; 9 bases map to TRBD1. The CDR3 sequence is 17 residues long. From germline, CDR1 is SGHVS and CDR2 FNYEAQ. CDR3 loop: CASSPRQGDPKRSALHF. In nucleotides, the CDR3 is TGTGCCAGCAGCCCCAGACAGGGGGACCCCAAGCGTTCAGCCCTCCACTTT.

For the CDR3, the DNA is TGTGCCAGTACGTCAAGATCTAGCGGAAGCTCCTACAATGAGCAGTTCTTC. It is translated as CASTSRSSGSSYNEQFF. The genes are TRBV19 and TRBJ2-1; 7 nucleotides line up with TRBD2. The CDR3 runs 17 residues. V lost 7 bases to trimming and J lost 0 bases; unmatched junction nucleotides: 12. Germline V lookup: CDR1 LNHDA, CDR2 SQIVND (reference sequence). The whole variable domain, filled in from reference TRBV19 and TRBJ2-1, reads DGGITQSPKYLFRKEGQNVTLSCEQNLNHDAMYWYRQDPGQGLRLIYYSQIVNDFQKGDIAEGYSVSREKKESFPLTVTSAQKNPTAFYLCASTSRSSGSSYNEQFFGPGTRLTVL.

The gene calls are TRBV5-6 and TRBJ2-7; possible D gene TRBD2, 7 bases. The germline V gene has CDR1 SGHDT and CDR2 YYEEEE. Trimming shortened V by 4 bases and J by 5 bases, and 19 bases separated the two germline ends. There are 15 residues in the CDR3. The CDR3 loop reads CASSGGGGLPNEQYF. As DNA, the CDR3 is TGTGCCAGCAGCGGAGGGGGGGGACTCCCCAACGAGCAGTACTTC.

The gene calls are TRBV6-1 and TRBJ1-1; no firm D call. Germline CDR1 is MNHNS and CDR2 is SASEGT. Deletions cut 3 bases from V and 1 base from J, with 6 bases between. The CDR3 extends over 13 amino acids. The CDR3 is CASSDRENTEAFF. The CDR3 DNA is TGTGCCAGCAGTGATCGGGAGAACACTGAAGCTTTCTTT.

The chain combines TRBV3-1 (or the pseudogene TRBV3-2) with TRBJ2-7, with 13 positions matching TRBD2. Trimming removed 4 bases from V and 4 bases from J; junction bases left unmatched: 7. Germline CDR1 and CDR2: LGHDT and YNNKEL (reference sequence). This CDR3 has 16 amino acids. CDR3: CASSLRTSGRPYEQYF. For the CDR3, the DNA is TGTGCCAGCAGCCTTCGGACTAGCGGGAGACCTTACGAGCAGTACTTC.

V gene TRBV6-5 combines with J gene TRBJ2-1, with D possibly TRBD2 on 6 matching bases. V was shortened by 2 bases and J by 2 bases, with 13 bases between the two germline ends. This CDR3 contains 16 residues. From germline, CDR1 is MNHEY and CDR2 SVGAGI. The CDR3 spells CASSYGSGSTYNEQFF. The CDR3, as DNA: TGTGCCAGCAGTTACGGGTCCGGGAGTACCTACAATGAGCAGTTCTTC.

This sequence joins TRBV4-2 and TRBJ2-3, with 10 bases aligning to TRBD2. This CDR3 spans 17 amino acids. The germline gives CDR1 LGHNA, CDR2 YNFKEQ. J lost 4 bases, V lost 0 bases, and 7 bases had no gene match. The CDR3 region has the DNA TGTGCCAGCAGCCAAGATCGGAGCGGGGGGGAGGCAGATACGCAGTATTTT. It codes for CASSQDRSGGEADTQYF.

V gene TRBV19 combines with J gene TRBJ1-3; no clear D. The germline gives CDR1 LNHDA, CDR2 SQIVND (reference sequence). V shed 3 bases and J shed 0 bases, with 9 bases lying between them. The CDR3 extends over 15 amino acids. The chain's CDR3 is CASSMGGHSGNTIYF. CDR3 DNA: TGTGCCAGTAGTATGGGTGGCCACTCTGGAAACACCATATATTTT.

This clone occurred once. This chain joins TRBV3-1 (or the pseudogene TRBV3-2) and TRBJ2-1; no clear D gene. From germline, CDR1 is LGHDT and CDR2 YNNKEL (reference sequence). V lost 6 bases to trimming and J lost 2 bases, with 14 bases between them. This CDR3 has 15 amino acids. CDR3 amino acids: CASSLQGSPYNEQFF. In DNA form, the CDR3 reads TGTGCCAGCAGTCTACAAGGTAGTCCCTACAATGAGCAGTTCTTC.